A selection of T cell receptor beta chains follows, all from one sample in a study of blood T cell repertoires in COVID-19. TCRdb's table, derived via immunoSEQ multiplex PCR, lists solely in-frame clones and lacks some. This sample has roughly 60,000 clones; approximately 86% occur once, and the top ten carry more than 0.8%. Material for sequencing was peripheral blood. The receptor set was obtained from a man in his 70s with acute or convalescent COVID-19. The CDR3 runs from the conserved cysteine through the conserved F or W.

v_gene: TRBV11-3; j_gene: TRBJ2-7; len: 16; CDR3aa: CASSLGAGLFSYEQYF
v_gene: TRBV28; j_gene: TRBJ1-5; len: 15; CDR3aa: CASSLPDGVQVSQHF
v_gene: TRBV30; j_gene: TRBJ1-2; len: 13; CDR3aa: CAWSKQGGDGYTF
v_gene: TRBV3-1/TRBV3-2; j_gene: TRBJ2-2; len: 15; CDR3aa: CASSQGEVATGELFF
v_gene: TRBV19; j_gene: TRBJ1-2; len: 14; CDR3aa: CASLGGDRDYGYTF
v_gene: TRBV28; j_gene: TRBJ2-7; len: 15; CDR3aa: CASRVGLAGSYEQYF
v_gene: TRBV27; j_gene: TRBJ1-1; len: 15; CDR3aa: CASSFGTGGNTEAFF
v_gene: TRBV6-5; j_gene: TRBJ2-6; len: 15; CDR3aa: CASSTSNSGANVLTF
v_gene: TRBV6-4; j_gene: TRBJ2-2; len: 14; CDR3aa: CASSGQTNTGELFF
v_gene: TRBV10-3; j_gene: TRBJ2-2; len: 15; CDR3aa: CAISPGTRGTGELFF
v_gene: TRBV24-1; j_gene: TRBJ2-1; len: 13; CDR3aa: CATTGLAGSEQFF
v_gene: TRBV27; j_gene: TRBJ1-4; len: 18; CDR3aa: CASSLFFPTGATNEKLFF
v_gene: TRBV25-1; j_gene: TRBJ2-1; len: 14; CDR3aa: CASSTGLAVNEQFF
v_gene: TRBV27; j_gene: TRBJ2-1; len: 17; CDR3aa: CASSFQRWGGVTNEQFF
v_gene: TRBV6-1; j_gene: TRBJ1-5; len: 15; CDR3aa: CASSESGNSNQPQHF
v_gene: TRBV7-2; j_gene: TRBJ2-1; len: 15; CDR3aa: CASSRIKRSYNEQFF
v_gene: TRBV5-8; j_gene: TRBJ2-7; len: 16; CDR3aa: CASSRATGLARNEQYF